This entry describes one TCR beta chain. Its antigen remains unknown. This sample was included in a study of tumor-infiltrating lymphocytes in localized non-small cell lung cancer. Study summary: From each patient, both tumor and uninvolved lung, non-adjacent to tumor, were sampled.

V lost 6 bases and J lost 1; bases outside the gene matches: 5. This CDR3 contains 14 residues. The germline gives CDR1 SNHLY, CDR2 FYNNEI. The data were produced by immunoSEQ multiplex PCR, yet TCRdb's version contains in-frame clones alone and is incomplete. The sample lists about 12,000 clones; 67% were seen once. Study conclusions and caveats: TCRbeta sequencing showed higher T cell infiltration in tumors than uninvolved lung.

The sequenced sample consisted of uninvolved lung tissue not adjacent to the tumor. This clonotype was obtained from a human donor with non-small cell lung cancer. The rearrangement joins TRBV2 to TRBJ1-1; 7 bases align to TRBD1. The DNA for the CDR3 is TGTGCCAGCAGGATGGGACAGACGAACACTGAAGCTTTCTTT. This translates into CASRMGQTNTEAFF.